This T cell receptor beta chain is drawn from a study of regulatory T cells in long-lasting Graves disease. The study's findings and limits: Favored usage of TRBV28, TRBJ1-2 and TRBJ2-5 was recorded in persistent disease. Sampling was limited to peripheral blood rather than thyroid tissue. The study found lower TCR diversity in persistent Graves' patients than in newly diagnosed ones.

Documented time point: newly diagnosed GD, antithyroid drugs for less than 3 months. The TCR library was made from RNA that had been extracted from PBMCs in TRIzol. Many counts were recorded for this clonotype. Antigen specificity is unknown. CDR1 and CDR2 from the germline V gene are MNHEY and SVGEGT. V was clipped by 2 bases and J by 4 bases, with 11 bases between them. The CDR3 consists of 14 residues. Researchers made TCR beta libraries by using iRepertoire HTBI primers and running Arm-PCR on CDR3 regions. TCRdb redid the calling of the multiplex PCR reads with MiXCR, one entry per CDR3 protein. The sample gives about 240,000 distinct CDR3 sequences, around 20% of which show up once; more than 11% is in the top ten.

V usage is TRBV6-2 or TRBV6-3 and J usage is TRBJ1-2; D gene uncertain. The sequences come from peripheral blood mononuclear cells (PBMCs), collected at new diagnosis, from a patient treated with antithyroid drugs. The sequence was collected from a female donor with Graves disease. The CDR3 DNA sequence: TGTGCCAGCAGTTACCACGAGAATGTCTATGGCTACACCTTC. Translating it yields CASSYHENVYGYTF.